This is a list of T cell receptor beta chains from one sample in a study of blood T cell repertoires in COVID-19. Sequencing was performed with immunoSEQ multiplex PCR; in TCRdb, only in-frame clones are kept and a portion is missing. In the table there are approximately 300,000 clones, 80% to 90% of which are singletons. The sequencing input was PBMCs or T cells enriched from blood (not recorded which). The receptor source for this set is a woman in her 30s who had recovered from COVID-19. Each CDR3 is given with its conserved first and last residue. D genes are given only for firm matches. The size entry is marked missing in some rows and otherwise reads once, few, many or a size class.

len: 13
j_gene: TRBJ2-7
abundance: -
d_gene: -
v_gene: TRBV6-5
CDR3nt: TGTGCCAGCAGTTACTCTCTCTCCTACGAGCAGTACTTC
CDR3aa: CASSYSLSYEQYF

len: 15
j_gene: TRBJ1-1
abundance: -
d_gene: -
v_gene: TRBV9
CDR3nt: TGTGCCAGCAGCGTTACGGACAGCCGGAACACTGAAGCTTTCTTT
CDR3aa: CASSVTDSRNTEAFF

len: 12
j_gene: TRBJ2-3
abundance: -
d_gene: -
v_gene: TRBV27
CDR3nt: TGTGCCAGCAGTTTAACTCTAGGTACGCAGTATTTT
CDR3aa: CASSLTLGTQYF

len: 12
j_gene: TRBJ2-1
abundance: -
d_gene: -
v_gene: TRBV7-2
CDR3nt: TGTGCCAGCAAAAGGGGCCCCAATGAGCAGTTCTTC
CDR3aa: CASKRGPNEQFF

len: 19
j_gene: TRBJ2-1
abundance: -
d_gene: TRBD2
v_gene: TRBV5-1
CDR3nt: TGCGCCAGCCGTGAAGGAGCGGGGGAGTATCATGTGTCCTACAATGAGCAGTTCTTC
CDR3aa: CASREGAGEYHVSYNEQFF

len: 15
j_gene: TRBJ1-1
abundance: -
d_gene: TRBD1
v_gene: TRBV6-1
CDR3nt: TGTGCCAGCAGTGATCGGGACAGGGGGAACACTGAAGCTTTCTTT
CDR3aa: CASSDRDRGNTEAFF

len: 16
j_gene: TRBJ1-1
abundance: few
d_gene: -
v_gene: TRBV28
CDR3nt: TGTGCCAGCAGTTTAGGGGGCTGGGGGCGGTACACTGAAGCTTTCTTT
CDR3aa: CASSLGGWGRYTEAFF

len: 15
j_gene: TRBJ2-1
abundance: -
d_gene: -
v_gene: TRBV24-1
CDR3nt: TGTGCCACCAGTTCCCGGGGCGGACAGTACAATGAGCAGTTCTTC
CDR3aa: CATSSRGGQYNEQFF

len: 16
j_gene: TRBJ2-5
abundance: once
d_gene: -
v_gene: TRBV7-8
CDR3nt: TGTGCCAGCAGCCTTAGGAGGGGGGGGAGAGGAGAGACCCAGTACTTC
CDR3aa: CASSLRRGGRGETQYF

len: 13
j_gene: TRBJ2-7
abundance: -
d_gene: TRBD1
v_gene: TRBV30
CDR3nt: TGTGCCTGGGCGACAGGGGGACGGAACGAGCAGTACTTC
CDR3aa: CAWATGGRNEQYF

len: 14
j_gene: TRBJ2-3
abundance: -
d_gene: TRBD1
v_gene: TRBV18
CDR3nt: TGTGCCAGCTCACGGGACAGTGCAACAGGGACGCAGTATTTT
CDR3aa: CASSRDSATGTQYF

len: 13
j_gene: TRBJ1-4
abundance: -
d_gene: -
v_gene: TRBV7-9
CDR3nt: TGTGCCAGCAGCTCCTCCGGGTATGAAAAACTGTTTTTT
CDR3aa: CASSSSGYEKLFF

len: 13
j_gene: TRBJ1-1
abundance: -
d_gene: -
v_gene: TRBV25-1
CDR3nt: TGTGCCAGCAACGGACAGCGGAACACTGAAGCTTTCTTT
CDR3aa: CASNGQRNTEAFF

len: 16
j_gene: TRBJ2-7
abundance: few
d_gene: -
v_gene: TRBV11-2
CDR3nt: TGTGCCAGCAGCTTTGAGGGGAGGATTGGGTACTACGAGCAGTACTTC
CDR3aa: CASSFEGRIGYYEQYF

len: 14
j_gene: TRBJ1-1
abundance: -
d_gene: -
v_gene: TRBV5-4
CDR3nt: TGTGCCAGCAGCTTGTACATAATGAACACTGAAGCTTTCTTT
CDR3aa: CASSLYIMNTEAFF

len: 16
j_gene: TRBJ1-4
abundance: few
d_gene: TRBD1
v_gene: TRBV29-1
CDR3nt: TGCAGCGCCCAATTCGACCCGGGGACAGGGGATGAAAAACTGTTTTTT
CDR3aa: CSAQFDPGTGDEKLFF

len: 15
j_gene: TRBJ1-3
abundance: once
d_gene: -
v_gene: TRBV18
CDR3nt: TGTGCCAGCTCGCCTCAGGGGAAGCCTGGAAACACCATATATTTT
CDR3aa: CASSPQGKPGNTIYF

len: 15
j_gene: TRBJ1-5
abundance: few
d_gene: -
v_gene: TRBV28
CDR3nt: TGTGCCAGCAGCCTGGGACATTTTAGCAATCAGCCCCAGCATTTT
CDR3aa: CASSLGHFSNQPQHF

len: 16
j_gene: TRBJ2-2
abundance: many
d_gene: -
v_gene: TRBV6-1
CDR3nt: TGTGCCAGCAGTGGTCTTTCGGGACACGCCACCGGGGAGCTGTTTTTT
CDR3aa: CASSGLSGHATGELFF

len: 14
j_gene: TRBJ2-1
abundance: -
d_gene: -
v_gene: TRBV5-1
CDR3nt: TGCGCCAGCAGCTTGGGACAGATCTACAATGAGCAGTTCTTC
CDR3aa: CASSLGQIYNEQFF

len: 16
j_gene: TRBJ1-5
abundance: -
d_gene: TRBD1
v_gene: TRBV7-9
CDR3nt: TGTGCCAGCAGCGACTGGGACAGGGGTAACAATCAGCCCCAGCATTTT
CDR3aa: CASSDWDRGNNQPQHF

len: 14
j_gene: TRBJ1-2
abundance: -
d_gene: TRBD1
v_gene: TRBV5-1
CDR3nt: TGCGCCAGCAGCTCCGGGACAGGGCTAGGTGGCTACACCTTC
CDR3aa: CASSSGTGLGGYTF

len: 19
j_gene: TRBJ2-2
abundance: -
d_gene: TRBD1
v_gene: TRBV7-8
CDR3nt: TGTGCCAGCAGCCTACGAATTCGGACAGGGCAGGGTGGCACCGGGGAGCTGTTTTTT
CDR3aa: CASSLRIRTGQGGTGELFF

len: 15
j_gene: TRBJ2-7
abundance: -
d_gene: -
v_gene: TRBV11-2
CDR3nt: TGTGCCAGCAGCTTAGGGACTGATCCTCGGTACGAGCAGTACTTC
CDR3aa: CASSLGTDPRYEQYF

len: 15
j_gene: TRBJ2-2
abundance: -
d_gene: -
v_gene: TRBV9
CDR3nt: TGTGCCAGCAGCGCGGCCCCGCAGGGCTCCGGGGAGCTGTTTTTT
CDR3aa: CASSAAPQGSGELFF

len: 14
j_gene: TRBJ2-3
abundance: -
d_gene: TRBD1
v_gene: TRBV29-1
CDR3nt: TGCAGCGTTGGGGACAGGGTAAACACAGATACGCAGTATTTT
CDR3aa: CSVGDRVNTDTQYF

len: 12
j_gene: TRBJ1-1
abundance: -
d_gene: TRBD1
v_gene: TRBV2
CDR3nt: TGTGCCAGCAGGGGACAGGGGAGTGAAGCTTTCTTT
CDR3aa: CASRGQGSEAFF

len: 14
j_gene: TRBJ1-2
abundance: once
d_gene: TRBD1
v_gene: TRBV3-1/TRBV3-2
CDR3nt: TGTGCCAGCAGCCAGGCCGGACAGGTTGGAGGCTACACCTTC
CDR3aa: CASSQAGQVGGYTF

len: 17
j_gene: TRBJ1-1
abundance: -
d_gene: TRBD1
v_gene: TRBV7-2
CDR3nt: TGTGCCAGCAGCTTAGGGAGGGACAGGGCGGCGAACACTGAAGCTTTCTTT
CDR3aa: CASSLGRDRAANTEAFF

len: 15
j_gene: TRBJ2-2
abundance: -
d_gene: TRBD1
v_gene: TRBV5-1
CDR3nt: TGCGCCAGCAGCTTGGCCACAGGGGCCCCCGGGGAGCTGTTTTTT
CDR3aa: CASSLATGAPGELFF

len: 15
j_gene: TRBJ2-1
abundance: -
d_gene: -
v_gene: TRBV5-4
CDR3nt: TGTGCCAGCAGCCTCCCCGGTGGTAGCGCCAATGAGCAGTTCTTC
CDR3aa: CASSLPGGSANEQFF

len: 16
j_gene: TRBJ2-7
abundance: -
d_gene: TRBD1
v_gene: TRBV5-6
CDR3nt: TGTGCCAGCAGCTTAGGGGACAGGGGCTACTCCTACGAGCAGTACTTC
CDR3aa: CASSLGDRGYSYEQYF

len: 18
j_gene: TRBJ2-1
abundance: -
d_gene: -
v_gene: TRBV7-8
CDR3nt: TGTGCCAGCAGCACAAAGGGTCGGGGGATCGTTAGGAGCAATGAGCAGTTCTTC
CDR3aa: CASSTKGRGIVRSNEQFF

len: 13
j_gene: TRBJ1-4
abundance: few
d_gene: -
v_gene: TRBV15
CDR3nt: TGTGCCACCAGCCAGGGCACTAATGAAAAACTGTTTTTT
CDR3aa: CATSQGTNEKLFF

len: 14
j_gene: TRBJ2-2
abundance: -
d_gene: TRBD1
v_gene: TRBV29-1
CDR3nt: TGCAGCGTGGGGGAACAGGGGGCAGGCGGGGAGCTGTTTTTT
CDR3aa: CSVGEQGAGGELFF

len: 15
j_gene: TRBJ1-4
abundance: -
d_gene: TRBD1
v_gene: TRBV9
CDR3nt: TGTGCCAGCAGCACGACAGGGGGCAGTAATGAAAAACTGTTTTTT
CDR3aa: CASSTTGGSNEKLFF

len: 15
j_gene: TRBJ1-2
abundance: -
d_gene: -
v_gene: TRBV19
CDR3nt: TGTGCCAGTAGTATAAGACAGGACAACCACTATGGCTACACCTTC
CDR3aa: CASSIRQDNHYGYTF